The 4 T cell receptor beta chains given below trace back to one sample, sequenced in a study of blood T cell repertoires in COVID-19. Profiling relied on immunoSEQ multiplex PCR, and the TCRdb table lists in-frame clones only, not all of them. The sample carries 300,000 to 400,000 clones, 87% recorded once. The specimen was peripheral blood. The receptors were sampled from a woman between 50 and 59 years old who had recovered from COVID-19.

Written as DNA, the CDR3 is TGCGCCAGCAGCTTTTACGGGCAGGGGCAAGAGACCCAGTACTTC. It translates to CASSFYGQGQETQYF. V and J are TRBV5-1 and TRBJ2-5, with a tentative D call TRBD1 (6 bases). The CDR3 totals 15 residues. Trimming cost V 2 bases and J 2 bases, with 13 bases left between them. Germline CDR1 is SGHRS and CDR2 is YFSETQ.

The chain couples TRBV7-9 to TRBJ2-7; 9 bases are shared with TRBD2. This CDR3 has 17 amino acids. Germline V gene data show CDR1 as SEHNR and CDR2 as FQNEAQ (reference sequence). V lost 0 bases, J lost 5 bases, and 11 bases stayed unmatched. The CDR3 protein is CASSLASGGIISDEQYF. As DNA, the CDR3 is TGTGCCAGCAGCTTAGCTAGCGGGGGAATTATATCCGACGAGCAGTACTTC.

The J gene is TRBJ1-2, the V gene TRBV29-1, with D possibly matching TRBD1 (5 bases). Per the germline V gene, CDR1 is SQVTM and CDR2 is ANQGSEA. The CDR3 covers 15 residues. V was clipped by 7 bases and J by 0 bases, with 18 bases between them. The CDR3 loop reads CSATGLGGSNYGYTF. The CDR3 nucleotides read TGCAGCGCCACCGGTTTGGGGGGTTCTAACTATGGCTACACCTTC.

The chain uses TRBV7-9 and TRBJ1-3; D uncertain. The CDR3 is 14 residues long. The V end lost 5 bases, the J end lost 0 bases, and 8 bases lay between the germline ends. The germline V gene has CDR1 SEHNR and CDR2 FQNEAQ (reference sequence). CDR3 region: CASSRPSSGNTIYF. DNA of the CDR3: TGTGCCAGCAGCCGCCCCAGCTCTGGAAACACCATATATTTT. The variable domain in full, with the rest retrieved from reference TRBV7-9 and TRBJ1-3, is DTGVSQNPRHKITKRGQNVTFRCDPISEHNRLYWYRQTLGQGPEFLTYFQNEAQLEKSRLLSDRFSAERPKGSFSTLEIQRTEQGDSAMYLCASSRPSSGNTIYFGEGSWLTVV.